This TCR beta chain derives from a study of CD8+ T cells in alopecia areata. About this clone: Its antigen is not known.

Stated treatment: oral pan-JAK inhibitor, 5-10 mg twice daily. Overall study findings and caveats: Tofacitinib produced a significant decrease in scalp clonality and in expanded CD8+ clones among the top 100. Higher clonality than in normal scalp was seen in lesional scalp, especially alopecia totalis/universalis. The treated group had a single nonresponder, limiting CD8+ expansion-response conclusions.

RNA, once extracted, was reverse transcribed into cDNA for use as the sequencing template. Profiled with immunoSEQ multiplex PCR; TCRdb holds only in-frame clones, not every one. The table has about 260,000 clones, about 60% seen once; the top ten hold about 0.9%. The receptor comes from a human donor with alopecia areata. The sample consisted of CD4+ T cells sorted from blood, taken around week 53, from a patient treated with tofacitinib.

The CDR3 coding sequence is TGTGCCACCAGTAACCTGGCCTCTCCCTACGAGCAGTACTTC. Translated: CATSNLASPYEQYF. The chain combines TRBV15 with TRBJ2-7; no clear D. V was cut by 6 bases and J by 2 bases, with 14 bases left in between. The CDR3 is made up of 14 amino acids. The germline V gene encodes CDR1 LNHNV and CDR2 YYDKDF (reference sequence).